The T cell receptor beta chain under discussion was sequenced for a study of T cell repertoires in cytomegalovirus infection. Comment on this clonotype: Antigen: not known. The conserved closing phenylalanine or tryptophan is absent in this CDR3, likely reflecting a read error.

Each CDR3 protein is one row after TCRdb ran MiXCR on the reads. The sample records hundreds of thousands of distinct CDR3 sequences, 35% being singletons. Whole-study findings and limits: Adding up the frequency of public TCR beta families identified people who carried CMV plus the relevant HLA. Predominance within the ex vivo response was attributable to HLA-C-restricted CMV-specific TCR beta clonotypes.

The CDR3 runs to 14 residues. Germline V gene data show CDR1 as GTSNPN and CDR2 as SVGIG (reference sequence). Trimming took 1 base from V and 7 from J, leaving 16 bases between them. The origin of this receptor is a human donor in good health (CMV status not recorded). Some clones in this sample may be carry-over from other donors' samples. Sample: PBMCs. The chain has TRBV30 and TRBJ1-2; TRBD1 might be the D (6 bases). In DNA, the CDR3 is TGTGCCTGGAGTGGGGCAGGGGCTATAGGTGGCTACACCGTC. It translates to CAWSGAGAIGGYTV.